This T cell receptor (beta chain) was captured by sequencing in a study of T cells expressing NK-cell markers. Broader study findings: There were four donors in whom these clonotypes also led the CD3+CD56-NKG2C+ fraction.

TCRdb re-called the 5' RACE reads, yielding one record per CDR3 amino acid sequence without DNA. In all, the sample yields 440,000 or so distinct CDR3 sequences. Points on this clonotype: Its specificity is unknown.

The material sequenced was blood T cells: a sorted CD56 or NKG2C T cell subset, CD4+ or CD8+ T cells, or bulk PBMC T cells (not recorded which). The source of this sequence is a woman between 18 and 69 years old in good health.

The CDR3 spells CASTPDGGTQYF. This chain links TRBV5-1 with TRBJ2-3; checking the TCRdb D call of TRBD1 is not possible without DNA. Germline-derived CDR1 and CDR2 are SGHRS and YFSETQ. The CDR3 runs 12 residues. The whole variable domain, remainder taken from reference TRBV5-1 and TRBJ2-3, is KAGVTQTPRYLIKTRGQQVTLSCSPISGHRSVSWYQQTPGQGLQFLFEYFSETQRNKGNFPGRFSGRQFSNSRSEMNVSTLELGDSALYLCASTPDGGTQYFGPGTRLTVL.